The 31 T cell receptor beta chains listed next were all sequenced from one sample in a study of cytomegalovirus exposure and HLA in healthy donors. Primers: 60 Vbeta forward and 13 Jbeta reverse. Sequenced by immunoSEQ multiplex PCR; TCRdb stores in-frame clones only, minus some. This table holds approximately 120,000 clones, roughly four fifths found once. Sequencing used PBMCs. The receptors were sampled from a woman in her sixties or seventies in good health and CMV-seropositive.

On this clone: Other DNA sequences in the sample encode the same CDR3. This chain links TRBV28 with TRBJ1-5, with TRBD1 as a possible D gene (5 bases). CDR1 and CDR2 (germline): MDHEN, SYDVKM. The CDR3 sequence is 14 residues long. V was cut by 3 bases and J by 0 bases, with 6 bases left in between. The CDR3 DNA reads TGTGCCAGCAGTTTGGGGGGTAGCAATCAGCCCCAGCATTTT. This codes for CASSLGGSNQPQHF.

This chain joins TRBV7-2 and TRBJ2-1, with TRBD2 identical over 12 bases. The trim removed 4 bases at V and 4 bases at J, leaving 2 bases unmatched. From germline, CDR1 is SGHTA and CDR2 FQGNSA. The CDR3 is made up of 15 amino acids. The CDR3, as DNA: TGTGCCAGCAGCTCGACTAGCGGGGGATACAATGAGCAGTTCTTC. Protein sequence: CASSSTSGGYNEQFF. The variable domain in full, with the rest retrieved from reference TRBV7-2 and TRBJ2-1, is GAGVSQSPSNKVTEKGKDVELRCDPISGHTALYWYRQSLGQGLEFLIYFQGNSAPDKSGLPSDRFSAERTGGSVSTLTIQRTQQEDSAVYLCASSSTSGGYNEQFFGPGTRLTVL.

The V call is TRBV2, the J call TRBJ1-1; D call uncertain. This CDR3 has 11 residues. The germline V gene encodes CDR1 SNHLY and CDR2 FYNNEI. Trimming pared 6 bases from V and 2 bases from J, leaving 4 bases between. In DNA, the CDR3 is TGTGCCAGCAGGACAAACACTGAAGCTTTCTTT. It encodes CASRTNTEAFF.

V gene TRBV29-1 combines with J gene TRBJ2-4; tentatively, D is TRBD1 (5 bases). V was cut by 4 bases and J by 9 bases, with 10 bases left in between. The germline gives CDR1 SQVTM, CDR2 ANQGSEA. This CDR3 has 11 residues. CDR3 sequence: CSVGTSGIQYF. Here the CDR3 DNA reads TGCAGCGTTGGGACATCGGGCATTCAGTACTTC.

The CDR3 protein is CASRSPFTGNEQFF. The CDR3 bases are TGCGCCAGCAGGTCCCCTTTTACAGGGAATGAGCAGTTCTTC. J is TRBJ2-1 and V is TRBV4-1; TRBD1 might be the D (6 bases). The CDR3 consists of 14 residues. CDR1 and CDR2 (germline): MGHRA, YSYEKL. Trimming took 6 bases from V and 7 from J, leaving 16 bases between them.

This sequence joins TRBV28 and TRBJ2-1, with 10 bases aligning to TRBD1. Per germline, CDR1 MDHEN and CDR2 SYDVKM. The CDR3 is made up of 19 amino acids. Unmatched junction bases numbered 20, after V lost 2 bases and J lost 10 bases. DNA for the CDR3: TGTGCCAGCAGTTTACGACAGGGGGCACGACGGGGTCCCCTCAGGGAGCAGTTCTTC. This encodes CASSLRQGARRGPLREQFF.

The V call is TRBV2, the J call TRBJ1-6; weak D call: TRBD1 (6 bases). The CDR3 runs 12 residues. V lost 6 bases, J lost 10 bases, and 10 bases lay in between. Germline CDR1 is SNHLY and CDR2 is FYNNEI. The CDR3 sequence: CASSPQGSPLHF. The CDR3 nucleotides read TGTGCCAGCAGCCCACAGGGCTCACCCCTCCACTTT.

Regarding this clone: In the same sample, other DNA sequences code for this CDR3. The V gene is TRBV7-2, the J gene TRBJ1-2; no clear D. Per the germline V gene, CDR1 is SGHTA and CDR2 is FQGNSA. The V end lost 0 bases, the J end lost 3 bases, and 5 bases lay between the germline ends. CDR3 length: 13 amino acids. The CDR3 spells CASSLAGDYGYTF. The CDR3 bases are TGTGCCAGCAGCTTAGCGGGAGACTATGGCTACACCTTC.

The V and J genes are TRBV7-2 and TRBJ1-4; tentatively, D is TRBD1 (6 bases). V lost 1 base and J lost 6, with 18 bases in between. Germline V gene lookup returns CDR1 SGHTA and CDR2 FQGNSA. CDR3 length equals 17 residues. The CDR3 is CASSLGGTGTIYEKLFF. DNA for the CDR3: TGTGCCAGCAGCTTAGGGGGGACCGGGACAATTTATGAAAAACTGTTTTTT.

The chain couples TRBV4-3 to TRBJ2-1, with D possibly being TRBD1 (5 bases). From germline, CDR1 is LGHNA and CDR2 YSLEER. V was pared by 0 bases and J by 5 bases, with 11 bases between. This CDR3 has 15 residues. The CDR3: CASSQEWRQNNEQFF. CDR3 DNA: TGCGCCAGCAGCCAAGAATGGCGACAGAACAATGAGCAGTTCTTC.

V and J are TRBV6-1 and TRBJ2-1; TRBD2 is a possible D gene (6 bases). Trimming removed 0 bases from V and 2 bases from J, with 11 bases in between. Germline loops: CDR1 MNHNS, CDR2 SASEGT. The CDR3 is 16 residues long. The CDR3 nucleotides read TGTGCCAGCAGTGAAGCCTGGGGGGACCCCTACAATGAGCAGTTCTTC. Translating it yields CASSEAWGDPYNEQFF.

Here the CDR3 reads CASSAQTGTSSETQYF. The CDR3 DNA is TGTGCCAGCAGCGCACAGACCGGGACTAGCTCAGAGACCCAGTACTTC. The chain links TRBV9 to TRBJ2-5, with 9 bases lining up with TRBD2. This CDR3 contains 16 residues. The germline V gene has CDR1 SGDLS and CDR2 YYNGEE. With V trimmed by 3 bases and J by 4 bases, 10 bases remained unmatched.

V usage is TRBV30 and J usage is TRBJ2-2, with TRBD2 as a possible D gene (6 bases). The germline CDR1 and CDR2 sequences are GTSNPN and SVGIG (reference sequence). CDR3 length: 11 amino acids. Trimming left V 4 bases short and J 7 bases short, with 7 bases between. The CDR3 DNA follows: TGTGCCTGGATGGGGGGCGGGGAGCTGTTTTTT. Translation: CAWMGGGELFF.

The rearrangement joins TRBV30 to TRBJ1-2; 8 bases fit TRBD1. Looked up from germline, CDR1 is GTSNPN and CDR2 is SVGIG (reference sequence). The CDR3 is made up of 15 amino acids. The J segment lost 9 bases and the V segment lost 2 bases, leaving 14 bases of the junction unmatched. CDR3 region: CAWSPIMTGVKSYTF. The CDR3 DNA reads TGTGCCTGGAGTCCCATTATGACAGGGGTAAAGAGCTACACCTTC.

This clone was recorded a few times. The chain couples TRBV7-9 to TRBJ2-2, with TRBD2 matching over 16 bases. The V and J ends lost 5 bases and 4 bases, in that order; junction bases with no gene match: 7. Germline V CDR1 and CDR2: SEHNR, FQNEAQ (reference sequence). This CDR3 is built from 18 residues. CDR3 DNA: TGTGCCAGCAGCCCCCAGGGACTAGCGGGAGGGCCCACCGGGGAGCTGTTTTTT. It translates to CASSPQGLAGGPTGELFF. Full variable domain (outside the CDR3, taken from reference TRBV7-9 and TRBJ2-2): DTGVSQNPRHKITKRGQNVTFRCDPISEHNRLYWYRQTLGQGPEFLTYFQNEAQLEKSRLLSDRFSAERPKGSFSTLEIQRTEQGDSAMYLCASSPQGLAGGPTGELFFGEGSRLTVL.

The DNA for the CDR3 is TGTGCCAGCTCACAACGGCCCGGGACAGGGGAAGCCGGGGCCAACGTCCTGACTTTC. Protein: CASSQRPGTGEAGANVLTF. The chain recombines TRBV18 with TRBJ2-6, with 10 bases lining up with TRBD1. The V and J ends lost 4 bases and 4 bases, in that order; junction bases with no gene match: 13. The germline V gene encodes CDR1 KGHSH and CDR2 LQKENI. The CDR3 has 19 amino acids. The full variable domain, in which reference TRBV18 and TRBJ2-6 provide the parts outside the CDR3, is NAGVMQNPRHLVRRRGQEARLRCSPMKGHSHVYWYRQLPEEGLKFMVYLQKENIIDESGMPKERFSAEFPKEGPSILRIQQVVRGDSAAYFCASSQRPGTGEAGANVLTFGAGSRLTVL.

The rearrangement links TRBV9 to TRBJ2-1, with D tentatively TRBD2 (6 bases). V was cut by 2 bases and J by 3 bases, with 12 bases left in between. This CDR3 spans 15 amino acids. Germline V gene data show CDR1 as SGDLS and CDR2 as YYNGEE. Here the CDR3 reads CASSVDGGIYNEQFF. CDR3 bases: TGTGCCAGCAGCGTGGACGGCGGGATCTACAATGAGCAGTTCTTC.

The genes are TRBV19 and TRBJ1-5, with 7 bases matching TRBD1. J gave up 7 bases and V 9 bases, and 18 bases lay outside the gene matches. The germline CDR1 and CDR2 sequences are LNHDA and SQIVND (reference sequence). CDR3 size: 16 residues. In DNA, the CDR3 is TGTGCCAGCGCCCCGAACCGACAGGGAAGGTGGCAGCCCCAGCATTTT. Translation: CASAPNRQGRWQPQHF.

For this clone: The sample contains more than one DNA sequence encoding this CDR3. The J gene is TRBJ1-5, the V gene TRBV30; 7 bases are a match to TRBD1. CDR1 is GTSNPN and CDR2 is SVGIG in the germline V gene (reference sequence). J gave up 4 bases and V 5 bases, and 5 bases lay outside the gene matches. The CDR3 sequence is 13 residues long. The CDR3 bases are TGTGCCTGGTCCGGGACAGATAATCAGCCCCAGCATTTT. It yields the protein CAWSGTDNQPQHF.

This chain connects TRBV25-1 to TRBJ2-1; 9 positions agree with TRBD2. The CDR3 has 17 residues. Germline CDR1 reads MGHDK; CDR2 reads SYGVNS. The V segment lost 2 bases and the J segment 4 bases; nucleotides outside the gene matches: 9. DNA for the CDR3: TGTGCCAGCAGTGAAGGATTGGCGGGGGGGCCGTACAATGAGCAGTTCTTC. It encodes CASSEGLAGGPYNEQFF.

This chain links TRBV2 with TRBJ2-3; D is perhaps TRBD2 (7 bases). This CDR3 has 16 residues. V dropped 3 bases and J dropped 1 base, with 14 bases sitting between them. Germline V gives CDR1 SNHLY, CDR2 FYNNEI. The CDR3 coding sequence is TGTGCCAGCAGTGAGGGGTGGGGGGGCCGCACAGATACGCAGTATTTT. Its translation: CASSEGWGGRTDTQYF.

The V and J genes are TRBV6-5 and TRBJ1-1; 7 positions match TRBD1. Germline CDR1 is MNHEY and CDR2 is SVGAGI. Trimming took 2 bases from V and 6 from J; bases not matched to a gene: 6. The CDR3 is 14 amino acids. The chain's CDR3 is CASSYDRAHSEAFF. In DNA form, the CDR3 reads TGTGCCAGCAGTTACGACAGGGCGCATTCTGAAGCTTTCTTT.

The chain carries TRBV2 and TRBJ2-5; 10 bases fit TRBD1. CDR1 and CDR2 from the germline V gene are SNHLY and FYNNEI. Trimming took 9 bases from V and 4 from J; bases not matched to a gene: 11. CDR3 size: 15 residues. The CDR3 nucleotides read TGTGCCAGTACGACAGGGGGCCGGTGGGGAGAGACCCAGTACTTC. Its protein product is CASTTGGRWGETQYF.

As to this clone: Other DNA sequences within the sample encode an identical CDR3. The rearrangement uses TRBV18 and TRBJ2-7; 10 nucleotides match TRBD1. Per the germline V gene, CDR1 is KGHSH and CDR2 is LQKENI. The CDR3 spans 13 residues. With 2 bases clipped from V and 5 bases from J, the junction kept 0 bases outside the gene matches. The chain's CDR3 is CASSPGTGDEQYF. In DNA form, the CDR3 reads TGTGCCAGCTCACCAGGGACAGGGGACGAGCAGTACTTC.

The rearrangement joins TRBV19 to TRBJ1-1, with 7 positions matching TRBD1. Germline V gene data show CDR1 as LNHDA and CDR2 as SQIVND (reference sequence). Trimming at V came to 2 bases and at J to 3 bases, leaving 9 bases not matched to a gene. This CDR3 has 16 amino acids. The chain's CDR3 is CASSILAGGKDTEAFF. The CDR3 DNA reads TGTGCCAGTAGTATATTGGCAGGGGGAAAGGACACTGAAGCTTTCTTT.

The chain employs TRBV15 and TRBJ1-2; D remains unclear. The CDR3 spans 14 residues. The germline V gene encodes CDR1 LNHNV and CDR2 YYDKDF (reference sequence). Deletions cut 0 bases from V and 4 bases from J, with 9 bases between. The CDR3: CATSRDKRVYGYTF. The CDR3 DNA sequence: TGTGCCACCAGCAGAGATAAACGGGTCTATGGCTACACCTTC.

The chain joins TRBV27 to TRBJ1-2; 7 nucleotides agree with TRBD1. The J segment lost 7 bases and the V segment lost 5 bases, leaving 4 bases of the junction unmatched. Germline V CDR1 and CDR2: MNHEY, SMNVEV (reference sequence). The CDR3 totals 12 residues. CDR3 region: CASSPRGIGYTF. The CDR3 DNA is TGTGCCAGCAGTCCCAGGGGGATTGGCTACACCTTC.

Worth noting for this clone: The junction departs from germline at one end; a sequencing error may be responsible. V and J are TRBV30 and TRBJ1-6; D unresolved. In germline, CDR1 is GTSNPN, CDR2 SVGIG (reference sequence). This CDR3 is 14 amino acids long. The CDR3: CAWSYSSYNSPPHF. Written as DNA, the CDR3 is TGTGCCTGGAGTTACAGCTCCTATAATTCACCCCCCCACTTT.

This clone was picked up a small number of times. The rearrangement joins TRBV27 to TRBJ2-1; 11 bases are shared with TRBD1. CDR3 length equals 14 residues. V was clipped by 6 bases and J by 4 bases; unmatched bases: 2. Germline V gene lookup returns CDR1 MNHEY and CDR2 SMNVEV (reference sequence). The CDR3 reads CASRDRGHYNEQFF. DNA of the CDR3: TGTGCCAGCAGGGACAGGGGGCATTACAATGAGCAGTTCTTC.

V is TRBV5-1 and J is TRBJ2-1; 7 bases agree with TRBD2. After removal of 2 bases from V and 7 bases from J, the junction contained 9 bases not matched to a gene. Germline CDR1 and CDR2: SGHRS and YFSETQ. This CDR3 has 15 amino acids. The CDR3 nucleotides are TGCGCCAGCAGCTTTAAACCCTCGGGGGGAAATGAGCAGTTCTTC. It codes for CASSFKPSGGNEQFF.

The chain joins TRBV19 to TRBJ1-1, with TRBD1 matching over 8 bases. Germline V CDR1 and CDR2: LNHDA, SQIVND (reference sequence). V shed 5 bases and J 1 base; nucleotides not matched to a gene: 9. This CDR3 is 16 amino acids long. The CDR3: CASSPDRDAGNTEAFF. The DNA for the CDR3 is TGTGCCAGTAGTCCGGACAGGGACGCAGGGAACACTGAAGCTTTCTTT.